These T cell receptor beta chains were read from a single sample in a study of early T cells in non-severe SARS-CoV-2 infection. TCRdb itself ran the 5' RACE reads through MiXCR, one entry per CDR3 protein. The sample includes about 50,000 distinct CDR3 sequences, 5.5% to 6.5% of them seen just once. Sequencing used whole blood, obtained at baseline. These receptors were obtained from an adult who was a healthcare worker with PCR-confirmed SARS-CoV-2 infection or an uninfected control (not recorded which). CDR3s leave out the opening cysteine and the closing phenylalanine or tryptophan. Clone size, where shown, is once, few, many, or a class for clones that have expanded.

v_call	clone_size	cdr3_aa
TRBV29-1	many	SGEGTGATEAF
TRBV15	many	ATSRDHGSRRVEQF
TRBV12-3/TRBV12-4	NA	ASSPRGGYSNQPQH
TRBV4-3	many	ASSQERSFRAF
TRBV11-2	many	ASSLVTSGPHEQF
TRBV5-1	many	ASSLIPTQAEETQY
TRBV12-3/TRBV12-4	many	ASSDRGAGKNIQY
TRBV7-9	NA	ASSLGDRGQRETQY
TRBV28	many	ASSSRDNEQF
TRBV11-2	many	ASSVTGGSYNSPLH
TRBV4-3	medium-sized	ASSQDRGTLGLEQY
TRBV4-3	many	ASSQAPYGGAIDTQY
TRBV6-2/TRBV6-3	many	ASSSRANTNGELF
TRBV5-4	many	ASSAGAGGLYEQY
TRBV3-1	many	ASSPARNSPLH
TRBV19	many	ASWDRWNTEAF
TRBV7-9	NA	ASSLVQSGVETQY
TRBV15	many	ATSREGLGNQPQH
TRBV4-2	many	ASSLNGRSAGELF
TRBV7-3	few	ASSLREKDTQY
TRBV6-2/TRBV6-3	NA	ASSKLAGYEQY
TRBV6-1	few	ASIRQGSYNEQF
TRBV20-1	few	SARIAHEQY
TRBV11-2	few	ASSLGRQIAQY
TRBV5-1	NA	ASSLDGESQY
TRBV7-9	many	ASSGDMNTEAF
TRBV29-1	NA	SVEGGLGYT
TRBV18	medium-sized	ASSPDLGQMVAGELF
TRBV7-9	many	ASSSAGPKPPDTQY
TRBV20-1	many	SARAPSVNTDTQY
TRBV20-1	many	SATGLTSGSTDTQY
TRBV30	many	AWTGGDNEQF
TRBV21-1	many	ASSKEGDRMF
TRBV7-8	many	ASTLEGGGRVEELF
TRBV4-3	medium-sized	ASSQGGLDSTGELF
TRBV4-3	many	ASSQDPYSEQF
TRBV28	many	ASSFPGDFGYTEAF
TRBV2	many	ASSARLAGDFSTDTQY
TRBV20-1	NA	SARRGGAADTQY
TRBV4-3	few	ASSQGVAQNTEAF
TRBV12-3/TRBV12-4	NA	ASSELGQGDEQY
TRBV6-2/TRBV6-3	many	ASSLRQEAWVTGVRIQPQH
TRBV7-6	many	ASSGRQETQY
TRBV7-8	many	ASAARTALLNTEAF
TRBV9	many	ASSVAVTTEAF
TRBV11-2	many	ASSDNWGPDTQY
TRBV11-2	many	ASSSPPTSTQETQY
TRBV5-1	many	ASSSLLSGPNYGYT
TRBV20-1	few	SASGGEKNIQY
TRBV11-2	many	ASRSSGGLKETQY